The sequence of this TCR beta chain was determined in a study of cytotoxic CD8 clonotypes in ibrutinib-treated CLL. Study summary: Among patients, around 25 responded partially and 2 completely; around 14 then stayed remitted and approximately twelve progressed after median roughly 73 months. Across samples, productive templates numbered a few hundred thousand and productive rearrangements reached some 94,000 on average.

The V gene end was trimmed by 4 bases and the J gene end by 7 bases; junction bases not matched to a gene: 9. This CDR3 has 15 residues. In germline, CDR1 is SGHRS, CDR2 YFSETQ. Note on this clone: Its antigen is not identified.

Clones were sequenced by immunoSEQ multiplex PCR, and TCRdb holds only the in-frame ones, with some missing. This table holds around 310,000 clones, almost 80% found once. Regarding the study as a whole: Clonality was elevated at ibrutinib response and had returned toward baseline at progression. Clonality (at baseline) was higher than in age-matched healthy donors and tracked circulating CD8+ T-cell counts.

Sequencing was performed on PBMCs, taken before ibrutinib treatment. The sequence came from a human donor with chronic lymphocytic leukemia. This sequence joins TRBV5-1 and TRBJ2-2, with 8 bases aligning to TRBD1. CDR3 loop: CASSPLTGAGGELFF. In nucleotides, the CDR3 is TGCGCCAGCAGCCCCTTGACAGGGGCCGGCGGGGAGCTGTTTTTT. The variable domain in full, completed from reference TRBV5-1 and TRBJ2-2, reads KAGVTQTPRYLIKTRGQQVTLSCSPISGHRSVSWYQQTPGQGLQFLFEYFSETQRNKGNFPGRFSGRQFSNSRSEMNVSTLELGDSALYLCASSPLTGAGGELFFGEGSRLTVL.